This T cell receptor beta chain was profiled in a study of blood T cell repertoires in COVID-19. Study-level information: Specimens from acute and convalescent COVID-19 originated in the United States, Italy and Spain. The analysed material was cDNA or gDNA that came from T cells, B-cell-depleted T cells, or PBMCs.

In the authors' workflow: Estimation of nucleated cell counts was performed using reference gene primer amplification. Sequenced by immunoSEQ multiplex PCR; TCRdb stores in-frame clones only, minus some. V and J calls and clone size come straight from that table; D and trimming were deduced from the DNA. The sample yields under 250,000 clones, around 80% seen once. V lost 0 bases and J lost 4, with 7 bases in between. The CDR3 is made up of 14 amino acids. Germline lookup yields CDR1 SGHVS and CDR2 FQNEAQ. This clone was seen more than once but under ten times. V gene TRBV7-8 combines with J gene TRBJ1-5; unclear D gene. Source material: peripheral blood. The sequence was collected from a man aged 40-49 years with active or convalescent COVID-19. The CDR3 region has the DNA TGTGCCAGCAGCTTAGCTCCGGGGAATCAGCCCCAGCATTTT. Translated, it gives CASSLAPGNQPQHF.